This record looks at one T cell receptor beta chain sequence and its context. Its antigen is undetermined. This CDR3 comprises 14 residues. This sample was included in a study of CXCR3-negative and CXCR3-positive naive CD8 T cells. Whole-study findings and limits: From TRB CDR3 properties, TCR strength was inferred; surface CD5 did not differ between naive subsets. TRB CDR3 hydrophobicity was greater in CXCR3-positive naive cells than in CXCR3-negative naive cells.

Triplicate sorts of 300,000 cells per CD8+ subset. cDNA libraries for TRB were generated by 5' RACE incorporating UMI labels. TCRdb reprocessed the 5' RACE reads; each CDR3 protein has one entry and no DNA is given. The listing contains about 63,000 distinct CDR3 sequences. The source is a human donor in good health. Some clones in this sample may be carry-over from other donors' samples. The specimen was naive CXCR3+ CD8+ T cells from blood. The subset is: CD45RO-CCR7+CD27+CD95- naive CD8+ T cells expressing CXCR3 (TNR3+). The gene calls are TRBV12-3 or TRBV12-4 and TRBJ2-1; TCRdb picks TRBD2, but there is no DNA to check that call. The CDR3: CASSPRTRGNEQFF.